This T cell receptor (beta chain) stems from a study of vaccination and CD4 T cells after COVID-19. Study details: Recovered patients in the cohort numbered six men and four women, two of them Hispanic. As control conditions, cultures were given either a CEFX pool serving as positive control, an HIV-1 Nef pool, or no peptide at all.

Treatment denoted: approximately nine-day PBMC culture with coronavirus spike peptide pools or control peptides (ViraFEST assay). ViraFEST sequenced TCRs after peptide-pool expansion of antigen-specific T cells. The assay that was used to sequence DNA from cultured CD4+ T cells was the Oncomine TCR Beta short-read assay. Using its own MiXCR run on the PCR reads, TCRdb lists one record per CDR3 protein. The data contain 20,000 or so distinct CDR3 sequences, around 56% of them singletons. Study results and limitations: SARS-CoV-2-reactive clonotypes showed a nonsignificant median rise from 21 to 38.

With respect to this clonotype: The antigen is unknown.

Germline V gene lookup returns CDR1 SGHTA and CDR2 FQGNSA. This CDR3 region has 16 residues. V lost 1 base and J 5 bases, leaving 16 bases between the germline ends. The chain carries TRBV7-2 and TRBJ2-3; D gene ambiguous. This TCR derives from a human donor who had recovered from COVID-19. This specimen consisted of CD4+ T cells from blood, cultured in vitro, obtained before SARS-CoV-2 vaccination. In DNA form, the CDR3 reads TGTGCCAGCAGCTTAGGCCAATTTAGCCGGCGAGATACGCAGTATTTT. Its translation is CASSLGQFSRRDTQYF.